This note documents a single T cell receptor beta chain sequence. The antigen remains unidentified. These data originate in a study of CD8 T cells in ankylosing spondylitis. Library preparation for TCR beta used quantitative 5'-RACE with molecular barcodes. TCRdb used MiXCR to reprocess the 5' RACE reads, holding one entry per CDR3 protein. This sample has under 450,000 distinct CDR3 sequences, with 17% found just once. The study's findings and limits: Reports say disease-linked clones showed up significantly more in matched ankylosing spondylitis synovial fluid. There were earlier reports of some motif variants in reactive arthritis synovial fluid and blood. A TCR beta motif of eight highly homologous variants appeared characteristic of ankylosing spondylitis blood. Disease-linked clones bore a CD8+ phenotype and were relatively rare in peripheral blood.

CDR3 length: 15 amino acids. V shed 3 bases and J shed 2 bases, with 14 bases lying between them. Per germline, CDR1 MNHEY and CDR2 SMNVEV (reference sequence). The sequence was obtained from a male donor with ankylosing spondylitis. The specimen was blood, either unsorted or a sorted T cell fraction (not recorded which). The chain joins TRBV27 to TRBJ2-7; the D is unclear. This CDR3 is CASSFRASAPYEQYF. The DNA for the CDR3 is TGTGCCAGCAGTTTTAGGGCCTCAGCACCCTACGAGCAGTACTTC.